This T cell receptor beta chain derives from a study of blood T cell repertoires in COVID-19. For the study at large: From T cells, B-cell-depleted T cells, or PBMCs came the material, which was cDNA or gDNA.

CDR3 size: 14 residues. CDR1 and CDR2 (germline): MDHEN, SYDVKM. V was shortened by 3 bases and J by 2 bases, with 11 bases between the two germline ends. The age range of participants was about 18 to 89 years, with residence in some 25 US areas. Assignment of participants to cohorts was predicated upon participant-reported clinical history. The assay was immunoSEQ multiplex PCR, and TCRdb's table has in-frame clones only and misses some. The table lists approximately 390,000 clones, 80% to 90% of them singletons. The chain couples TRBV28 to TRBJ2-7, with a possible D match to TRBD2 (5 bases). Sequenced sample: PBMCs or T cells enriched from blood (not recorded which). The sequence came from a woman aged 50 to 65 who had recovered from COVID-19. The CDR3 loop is CASSLSRGTYEQYF. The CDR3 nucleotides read TGTGCCAGCAGTTTGAGTAGAGGGACCTACGAGCAGTACTTC.